This is a list of T cell receptor beta chains from one sample in a study of blood T cell repertoires in COVID-19. Measured with immunoSEQ multiplex PCR; TCRdb has only the in-frame clones, and not every one. This table holds some 330,000 clones, about 90% found once. Sequencing was done on a sample of PBMCs or T cells enriched from blood (not recorded which). Receptors originate from a man under 40 who had recovered from COVID-19. Both conserved end residues are part of each CDR3. Each record gives: D gene, J gene, V gene, clone size, CDR3 DNA, CDR3 protein. A D gene is named only where the DNA matches it firmly. Expanded clones are given a class, and other clones once, few, many or no size at all.

- | TRBJ1-5 | TRBV9 | - | TGTGCCAGCAGCGTTGGACAGTATAGCAATCAGCCCCAGCATTTT | CASSVGQYSNQPQHF
TRBD1 | TRBJ1-1 | TRBV5-1 | - | TGCGCCAGCAGCGGGATGACAGGGGGCCTCACTGAAGCTTTCTTT | CASSGMTGGLTEAFF
TRBD2 | TRBJ2-2 | TRBV6-5 | few | TGTGCCAGCAGTTATACCGGGGGGATCACCGGGGAGCTGTTTTTT | CASSYTGGITGELFF
TRBD1 | TRBJ1-2 | TRBV2 | - | TGTGCCAGCAGGTCGGGACAGGGCGTCTATGGCTACACCTTC | CASRSGQGVYGYTF
- | TRBJ1-4 | TRBV2 | - | TGTGCCAGCATTCCACAGGGTAATGAAAAACTGTTTTTT | CASIPQGNEKLFF
TRBD2 | TRBJ2-3 | TRBV2 | many | TGTGCCAGCAGTGGGGGAGGGCGCGCTGTCACAGATACGCAGTATTTT | CASSGGGRAVTDTQYF
TRBD2 | TRBJ2-1 | TRBV6-5 | - | TGTGCCAGCAGTTACTCCGGACTAGGGAACAATGAGCAGTTCTTC | CASSYSGLGNNEQFF
- | TRBJ1-2 | TRBV2 | - | TGTGCCAGCAGGGAACAGGGATTAGGGTATGGCTACACCTTC | CASREQGLGYGYTF
TRBD1 | TRBJ2-5 | TRBV6-5 | - | TGTGCCAGCTCACTCAGGGGGCGGGCCCAAGAGACCCAGTACTTC | CASSLRGRAQETQYF
- | TRBJ1-4 | TRBV5-1 | - | TGCGCCAGCAGCTTGGAACAGCGAGGAGGAGGACTGTTTTTT | CASSLEQRGGGLFF
- | TRBJ1-1 | TRBV7-8 | - | TGTGCCAGCAGCTTAGGAACAGGGCTGAACACTGAAGCTTTCTTT | CASSLGTGLNTEAFF
- | TRBJ2-1 | TRBV4-1 | - | TGCGCCAGCAGCCAGGTCACCGGGACACCAGCTAACAATGAGCAGTTCTTC | CASSQVTGTPANNEQFF
TRBD2 | TRBJ2-1 | TRBV5-1 | - | TGCGCCAGCAGCTTGGCAATGGGCGGGGGAATGTCCTACAATGAGCAGTTCTTC | CASSLAMGGGMSYNEQFF
TRBD2 | TRBJ2-1 | TRBV10-3 | - | TGTGCCATCAGTGTCGGCGGGGGGAGGGGTGAGCAGTTCTTC | CAISVGGGRGEQFF
- | TRBJ2-7 | TRBV6-6 | - | TGTGCCAGCAGACTACAGGGGACTCTCTACGAGCAGTACTTC | CASRLQGTLYEQYF
TRBD1 | TRBJ2-7 | TRBV5-1 | - | TGCGCCAGCAGCTTGGGGTCCGGGACAGGGGGAGAGCAGTACTTC | CASSLGSGTGGEQYF
TRBD1 | TRBJ1-6 | TRBV2 | - | TGTGCCAGCAGCGAGGGACAGTTTTATAATTCACCCCTCCACTTT | CASSEGQFYNSPLHF
- | TRBJ2-1 | TRBV11-3 | - | TGTGCCAGCAGCTTTTCCGGGGTCGGTGAGCAGTTCTTC | CASSFSGVGEQFF
TRBD1 | TRBJ1-1 | TRBV5-5 | - | TGTGCCAACAGTTGGGACAGGGGCCGTGGCACTGAAGCTTTCTTT | CANSWDRGRGTEAFF
TRBD1 | TRBJ2-7 | TRBV30 | - | TGTGCCTGGAGTGCGACAGGGATCTACGAGCAGTACTTC | CAWSATGIYEQYF
TRBD1 | TRBJ1-4 | TRBV7-9 | - | TGTGCCAGCAGCTCACCAATGACAGGGAGTAATGAAAAACTGTTTTTT | CASSSPMTGSNEKLFF
TRBD1 | TRBJ2-7 | TRBV30 | - | TGTGCCTGGAGTGTCGGGACAGGGGTATACGAGCAGTACTTC | CAWSVGTGVYEQYF
TRBD1 | TRBJ1-5 | TRBV7-8 | - | TGTGCCAGCAGCTTAGTAGGGACAGGGGGCTTGGGAAATCAGCCCCAGCATTTT | CASSLVGTGGLGNQPQHF
- | TRBJ1-2 | TRBV19 | - | TGTGCCAGTAGTATCATAAGGGGATGGGGCTACACCTTC | CASSIIRGWGYTF
TRBD1 | TRBJ2-5 | TRBV7-9 | - | TGTGCCAGCAGCTTAGGGACAGGGGTCCAAGAGACCCAGTACTTC | CASSLGTGVQETQYF
- | TRBJ2-6 | TRBV5-6 | - | TGTGCCAGCAGCTGGGCGACATTATCCTCTGGGGCCAACGTCCTGACTTTC | CASSWATLSSGANVLTF
TRBD1 | TRBJ2-1 | TRBV4-1 | - | TGCGCCAGCAGCCAACCGGGACAGGGGATCGGTGAGCAGTTCTTC | CASSQPGQGIGEQFF
- | TRBJ2-3 | TRBV5-6 | - | TGTGCCAGCAGTCCACAGGGTCTGGGAGATACGCAGTATTTT | CASSPQGLGDTQYF
TRBD1 | TRBJ2-7 | TRBV6-5 | - | TGTGCCAGCACCGCGGACAGGGTTGGTGAGCAGTACTTC | CASTADRVGEQYF
- | TRBJ2-7 | TRBV28 | - | TGTGCCAGCAGTCCCGTCAATGGGGCGTACGAGCAGTACTTC | CASSPVNGAYEQYF
TRBD2 | TRBJ2-5 | TRBV28 | - | TGTGCCAGCAGCCCTGGACTAGCGGGGATAGGGGGAGAGACCCAGTACTTC | CASSPGLAGIGGETQYF
- | TRBJ1-5 | TRBV21-1 | - | TGTGCCAGCAGCAGTACAGGGGCCCTTAGCAATCAGCCCCAGCATTTT | CASSSTGALSNQPQHF
- | TRBJ1-2 | TRBV12-3/TRBV12-4 | - | TGTGCCAGCAGTTTCGACAGCGACTATGGCTACACCTTC | CASSFDSDYGYTF
TRBD2 | TRBJ2-3 | TRBV7-9 | once | TGTGCCAGCAGCTCGCGACTAGCGGGGGGCTGGAGCACAGATACGCAGTATTTT | CASSSRLAGGWSTDTQYF
- | TRBJ2-1 | TRBV6-1 | - | TGTGCCAGCAGTGAAGCGGGGGGGCCCCACAATGAGCAGTTCTTC | CASSEAGGPHNEQFF
- | TRBJ2-1 | TRBV3-1/TRBV3-2 | once | TGTGCCAGCAGCCAAGCCACGCAAAGCGGGCAGTTCTTC | CASSQATQSGQFF
- | TRBJ1-1 | TRBV6-5 | - | TGTGCCAGCAGTTACTCAAGGACATTGGACACTGAAGCTTTCTTT | CASSYSRTLDTEAFF